This TCR beta chain is from a study of T cell responses to AZD1222 COVID-19 vaccine. At the level of the study: Second-dose timings of about 4 or about 12 weeks were pooled.

With regard to this clone: The antigen is unknown.

Germline V gene lookup returns CDR1 SGHRS and CDR2 YFSETQ. The CDR3 spans 16 residues. V lost 1 base and J lost 0, with 11 bases in between. Regarding the study as a whole: Unmutated variant regions reportedly attract nearly half of all spike-specific TCRs. Repertoires in all cases were sampled only once the peak T cell response had passed. There were mostly white British donors and more females than males, and clonal diversity was possibly underestimated.

Method: immunoSEQ multiplex PCR; TCRdb's copy keeps in-frame clones and lacks some. The sample has about 140,000 clones; 89% are singletons. This sequence was found in an adult in good health. The rearrangement joins TRBV5-1 to TRBJ2-1, with a possible D match to TRBD2 (7 bases). The sequencing here drew on peripheral blood, taken on day 0 of AZD1222 vaccination. CDR3 protein: CASSLQGGGSYNEQFF. Here the CDR3 DNA reads TGCGCCAGCAGCTTGCAGGGAGGGGGCTCCTACAATGAGCAGTTCTTC.